This entry features one TCR beta chain sequence. Antigen: not known. The ends were cut back, 0 bases at V and 2 bases at J, with 8 bases in the middle. Looked up from germline, CDR1 is PRHDT and CDR2 is FYEKMQ (reference sequence). The CDR3 has 15 amino acids. TCRdb independently ran MiXCR on the reads; one entry per CDR3 protein. The table lists approximately 1,000,000 distinct CDR3 sequences, less than 40% of them singletons. These data originate in a study of T cell repertoires in cytomegalovirus infection. Study background: It was recently identified HLA-C-restricted and well-studied HLA-B-restricted CMV epitopes that the study used. Indicated by public TCR beta signatures were CMV infection and matching HLA type. General observations from the study: Clonotypes of TCR beta that were HLA-C-restricted and CMV-specific dominated the ex vivo response.

Sequencing was performed on cultured CD8+ T cells from PBMCs, taken from culture after CMV antigen stimulation. The J gene is TRBJ1-5, the V gene TRBV13, with TRBD1 as a possible D gene (5 bases). This clonotype was sampled from a human donor in good health (CMV status not recorded). Some clones in this sample may be carry-over from other donors' samples. As DNA, the CDR3 is TGTGCCAGCAGCTTAGGATTCAGGGGCAATCAGCCCCAGCATTTT. Its translation is CASSLGFRGNQPQHF. Full variable domain (outside the CDR3, taken from reference TRBV13 and TRBJ1-5): AAGVIQSPRHLIKEKRETATLKCYPIPRHDTVYWYQQGPGQDPQFLISFYEKMQSDKGSIPDRFSAQQFSDYHSELNMSSLELGDSALYFCASSLGFRGNQPQHFGDGTRLSIL.